This is a list of T cell receptor beta chains from one sample in a study of metastatic and nonmetastatic thyroid tumors. TCRdb re-clonotyped the PCR reads via MiXCR. Of some 7,300 clones listed, over 15% are singletons. The sample comprised adjacent normal tissue. The receptor source for this set is a male donor with papillary thyroid cancer or a benign thyroid nodule (not recorded which). Some clones in this sample may be carry-over from other donors' samples. Both conserved end residues are part of each CDR3. The D gene is left open where the match is weak.

j_call v_call d_call cdr3_aa
TRBJ2-7 TRBV7-8 - CASSFERDVWSEQYF
TRBJ2-7 TRBV10-3 TRBD2 CAISESEGSRGVLPSYEQYF
TRBJ2-2 TRBV6-1 TRBD1 CAGRQGGNTGELFF
TRBJ2-5 TRBV7-6 - CASSSDWIGETQYF
TRBJ1-4 TRBV25-1 - CASSEYQTGEKLFF
TRBJ1-5 TRBV2 - CASSQGLYSNQPQHF
TRBJ2-1 TRBV6-2/TRBV6-3 TRBD2 CASTLLAGESNEQFF
TRBJ1-4 TRBV5-4 - CASSLAAGGSNEKLFF
TRBJ2-1 TRBV27 - CASIDSGLSGYNEQFF
TRBJ1-4 TRBV28 TRBD1 CASSLGQSRNEKLFF
TRBJ1-2 TRBV6-1 - CASMGFVEGYTF
TRBJ2-5 TRBV13 - CASSFTGETQYF
TRBJ1-5 TRBV7-2 - CASSYSGGNQPQHF
TRBJ2-1 TRBV6-4 TRBD1 CASSATGGKDEQFF
TRBJ1-5 TRBV28 - CASSSWGSQPQHF
TRBJ1-3 TRBV7-9 TRBD1 CASSLTGTGFGNTIYF
TRBJ2-3 TRBV29-1 - CSADSGGTDTQYF
TRBJ1-1 TRBV27 - CASKSREGLMNTEAFF
TRBJ2-1 TRBV11-2 - CASSQPNNEQFF
TRBJ1-1 TRBV6-1 TRBD1 CASSARQGFTEAFF
TRBJ2-1 TRBV28 - CASSSRTLVDEQFF
TRBJ2-1 TRBV6-2/TRBV6-3 TRBD2 CASRRTSGSLDEQFF
TRBJ1-2 TRBV6-1 - CASSPGAAYGYTF
TRBJ1-5 TRBV6-2/TRBV6-3 TRBD1 CASSTVLGTGIGPQHF
TRBJ1-6 TRBV27 - CASSFRASISLHF
TRBJ1-2 TRBV14 - CASSQATAYGYTF
TRBJ2-1 TRBV5-1 - CASSLDSRSNEQFF
TRBJ2-7 TRBV7-9 - CASSLAGIYEQYF
TRBJ1-2 TRBV20-1 TRBD1 CSADPGQGAYGYTF
TRBJ1-4 TRBV20-1 TRBD1 CSAERTGTVNEKLFF
TRBJ1-1 TRBV20-1 - CSARDYSTGMNTEAFF
TRBJ2-3 TRBV9 - CASSVDSGPTDTQYF
TRBJ2-2 TRBV4-2 - CASSRATDSLSWANTGELFF
TRBJ2-7 TRBV28 - CASTGQTTAYEQYF
TRBJ2-7 TRBV6-1 TRBD2 CASSAPGGVEQYF
TRBJ1-3 TRBV6-2/TRBV6-3 - CASSYPIGQKRNTIYF
TRBJ2-7 TRBV5-1 TRBD1 CASSRDSVASYEQYF
TRBJ2-5 TRBV11-2 TRBD2 CASSLGASGGQETQYF
TRBJ2-7 TRBV30 - CASAQKGTHEQYF
TRBJ2-2 TRBV20-1 TRBD1 CSAPRTGPTGELFF
TRBJ2-2 TRBV27 - CASSPQGGGELFF
TRBJ2-3 TRBV6-1 TRBD2 CASSEGTSGGADTQYF
TRBJ2-7 TRBV6-1 - CASRQGPLSSYEQYF
TRBJ1-1 TRBV28 - CASTTFRNTEAFF
TRBJ2-7 TRBV6-1 - CASSPFGGGIYEQYF
TRBJ2-1 TRBV5-1 - CASREQLTTYNEQFF
TRBJ2-7 TRBV28 TRBD2 CASSSHTSGGNEQYF
TRBJ1-2 TRBV20-1 - CSARQEKDNYGYTF
TRBJ2-2 TRBV11-2 - CASSLDPPLMNTGELFF
TRBJ1-2 TRBV6-1 - CASARGRASYTF
TRBJ1-2 TRBV6-1 - CASRGWDYGYTF
TRBJ2-7 TRBV20-1 - CSARTGYTYEQYF
TRBJ2-5 TRBV6-1 - CASNRYGGQVSGETQYF
TRBJ2-3 TRBV10-3 - CAISESVAGVADTQYF
TRBJ1-4 TRBV6-5 - CASSYSQGGEKLFF
TRBJ2-1 TRBV28 - CASRPPRGTHRGVLHEQFF